The 14 T cell receptor beta chains presented below share a single source sample, sequenced in a study of T cell repertoires in cytomegalovirus infection. For these receptors, no antigen is known. TCRdb itself ran the reads through MiXCR, one entry per CDR3 protein. In the table there are about a million distinct CDR3 sequences, roughly 31% of which are singletons. The specimen was cultured CD8+ T cells from PBMCs, collected from culture after CMV antigen stimulation. The receptors here all came from a human donor in good health (CMV status not recorded). Some clones in this sample may be carry-over from other donors' samples.

This clonotype was picked up one time. The gene calls are TRBV5-1 and TRBJ2-2, with 7 nucleotides matching TRBD1. After removal of 3 bases from V and 0 bases from J, the junction contained 11 bases not matched to a gene. In germline, CDR1 is SGHRS, CDR2 YFSETQ. The CDR3 extends over 18 amino acids. CDR3 sequence (DNA): TGCGCCAGCAGCTCTATCGGGACAGTACAATCGAACACCGGGGAGCTGTTTTTT. Its protein is CASSSIGTVQSNTGELFF.

This CDR3 is CATSIGVTEAFF. Written as DNA, the CDR3 is TGTGCCACCAGCATAGGGGTCACTGAAGCTTTCTTT. The chain employs TRBV15 and TRBJ1-1; D may be TRBD1 (5 bases). Germline V gene sequence: CDR1 LNHNV, CDR2 YYDKDF (reference sequence). The CDR3 covers 12 residues. V lost 4 bases, J lost 4 bases, and 7 bases lay in between.

This clonotype was seen more than once but under ten times. The J gene is TRBJ1-2, the V gene TRBV4-1; D perhaps matches TRBD1 (5 bases). CDR1 and CDR2 (germline): MGHRA, YSYEKL. The CDR3 length is 14 residues. V gave up 0 bases and J gave up 4 bases, with 9 bases separating them. CDR3 in DNA: TGCGCCAGCAGCCAAGATCACAGGACCTATGGCTACACCTTC. Protein sequence: CASSQDHRTYGYTF.

The V and J genes are TRBV5-4 and TRBJ2-1, with TRBD2 identical over 12 bases. Germline CDR1 SGHNT, CDR2 YYREEE (reference sequence). J lost 13 bases, V lost 4 bases, and 3 bases had no gene match. CDR3 size: 12 residues. The CDR3 here is CASSRGLAGQFF. CDR3 sequence (DNA): TGTGCCAGCAGCAGGGGACTAGCGGGTCAGTTCTTC.

This clonotype was observed a few times. The rearrangement joins TRBV6-2 or TRBV6-3 to TRBJ2-5; 11 bases map to TRBD2. The V gene end was trimmed by 6 bases and the J gene end by 5 bases; junction bases not matched to a gene: 5. CDR3 length: 14 amino acids. The germline gives CDR1 MNHEY, CDR2 SVGEGT. This CDR3 reads CASSHRLAGETQYF. CDR3 nucleotides: TGTGCCAGCAGCCACCGACTAGCGGGGGAGACCCAGTACTTC.

Comment on this clonotype: Germline and junction disagree at one end, which may indicate a read error. V is TRBV4-1 and J is TRBJ2-1; D possibly corresponds to TRBD2 (6 bases). CDR1 and CDR2 from the germline V gene are MGHRA and YSYEKL. The CDR3 runs to 16 residues. In DNA form, the CDR3 reads TGTGCCAGCAGCCAAGATAGTAGCGGACTCTACAATGAGCAGTTCTTC. It encodes CASSQDSSGLYNEQFF.

The chain employs TRBV27 and TRBJ2-7, with D perhaps assigned TRBD1 or TRBD2 (5 bases each). Germline lookup yields CDR1 MNHEY and CDR2 SMNVEV (reference sequence). The CDR3 runs 15 residues. Deletions cut 3 bases from V and 3 bases from J, with 15 bases between. CDR3 nucleotide sequence: TGTGCCAGCAGTTTTCCGGGACCACGGGGCTACGAGCAGTACTTC. Its protein is CASSFPGPRGYEQYF.

The chain uses TRBV5-1 and TRBJ1-1; D unresolved. V was trimmed by 1 base and J by 2 bases, leaving 15 bases between them. The CDR3 contains 16 residues. The germline V gene has CDR1 SGHRS and CDR2 YFSETQ. CDR3 nucleotides: TGCGCCAGCAGCTTGTCAAATCAAGGTCCCAACACTGAAGCTTTCTTT. Protein: CASSLSNQGPNTEAFF. Using reference TRBV5-1 and TRBJ1-1 for the parts outside the CDR3, the full variable domain is KAGVTQTPRYLIKTRGQQVTLSCSPISGHRSVSWYQQTPGQGLQFLFEYFSETQRNKGNFPGRFSGRQFSNSRSEMNVSTLELGDSALYLCASSLSNQGPNTEAFFGQGTRLTVV.

With regard to this clonotype: At one boundary the junction diverges from the germline segment, which might be a read error. The chain combines TRBV4-1 with TRBJ2-1; 10 bases match TRBD2. This CDR3 spans 14 amino acids. Per germline, CDR1 MGHRA and CDR2 YSYEKL. CDR3: CATKQAGGYNEQFF. The CDR3 bases are TGTGCCACCAAACAAGCGGGGGGGTACAATGAGCAGTTCTTC.

This clonotype was seen more than once but under ten times. CDR3 DNA sequence: TGTGCCAGCAGTTTAGCAGGACAAGACTACGAGCAGTACTTC. This gives the protein CASSLAGQDYEQYF. The chain uses TRBV12-3 or TRBV12-4 and TRBJ2-7, with a weak D call TRBD1 (5 bases). The V and J ends lost 0 bases and 3 bases respectively, with 9 bases between them. The CDR3 has 14 residues.

The genes are TRBV2 and TRBJ1-1, with TRBD1 matching over 10 bases. The V gene's germline CDR1 is SNHLY and CDR2 FYNNEI. The trim removed 2 bases at V and 0 bases at J, leaving 3 bases unmatched. This CDR3 is built from 16 residues. The CDR3 spells CASSERDRGMNTEAFF. Here the CDR3 DNA reads TGTGCCAGCAGTGAAAGGGACAGGGGAATGAACACTGAAGCTTTCTTT. Looking up the rest from reference TRBV2 and TRBJ1-1 gives the full variable domain: EPEVTQTPSHQVTQMGQEVILRCVPISNHLYFYWYRQILGQKVEFLVSFYNNEISEKSEIFDDQFSVERPDGSNFTLKIRSTKLEDSAMYFCASSERDRGMNTEAFFGQGTRLTVV.

The rearrangement links TRBV6-2 or TRBV6-3 to TRBJ2-2; 8 bases map to TRBD2. This CDR3 contains 16 residues. Germline CDR1 is MNHEY and CDR2 is SVGEGT. With V trimmed by 6 bases and J by 5 bases, 11 bases remained unmatched. The CDR3 DNA sequence: TGTGCCAGCAGCCCCGGGGGGGGGCCTAGGACCGGGGAGCTGTTTTTT. This sequence encodes CASSPGGGPRTGELFF.

The chain recombines TRBV4-1 with TRBJ1-2, with a weak D call TRBD1 (5 bases). From germline, CDR1 is MGHRA and CDR2 YSYEKL. Trimming stripped 3 bases from V and 3 bases from J, with 11 bases between. This CDR3 has 14 residues. Here the CDR3 reads CASSQGETDYGYTF. CDR3 DNA sequence: TGCGCCAGCAGCCAGGGGGAAACAGACTATGGCTACACCTTC.

The chain carries TRBV29-1 and TRBJ1-2; 8 positions agree with TRBD1. The germline gives CDR1 SQVTM, CDR2 ANQGSEA. The CDR3 sequence is 12 residues long. The junction had 3 bases not matched to a gene; V was cut back by 1 base and J by 8 bases. The CDR3 spells CSVEGGTGGYTF. The CDR3 DNA follows: TGCAGCGTTGAAGGGGGGACAGGCGGCTACACCTTC.